This is a list of T cell receptor beta chains from one sample in a study of T cell responses to AZD1222 COVID-19 vaccine. Sequencing used immunoSEQ multiplex PCR; TCRdb keeps in-frame clones, though not all of them. The table shows approximately 70,000 clones, with 80% occurring only once. The specimen was peripheral blood, collected 28 days after the second AZD1222 dose. Receptors originate from an adult who received the AZD1222 COVID-19 vaccine. Each CDR3 is given with its conserved first and last residue. The order of the fields is J gene, clone size, V gene, D gene, CDR3 length, CDR3 DNA, CDR3 protein. A D gene is named only where the DNA matches it firmly. Size is stated for part of the rows, as once, few or many counts, or as a class when the clone is expanded.

J: TRBJ1-6; size: NA; V: TRBV10-3; D: TRBD1; length: 14; DNA: TGTACTGACAGGGGTCGCCTCTATAATTCACCCCTCCACTTT; CDR3: CTDRGRLYNSPLHF
J: TRBJ1-4; size: NA; V: TRBV28; D: TRBD1; length: 14; DNA: TGTGCCAGCAGCAAAGGGACAGGGGTTGAAAAACTGTTTTTT; CDR3: CASSKGTGVEKLFF
J: TRBJ2-7; size: NA; V: TRBV6-5; D: TRBD1; length: 15; DNA: TGTGCCAGCAGTTACACGGGGGACAGGGTCTACGAGCAGTACTTC; CDR3: CASSYTGDRVYEQYF
J: TRBJ2-7; size: NA; V: TRBV6-1; D: NA; length: 15; DNA: TGTGCCAGCAGTGAAGCTGGGGCGGGTCCCTACGAGCAGTACTTC; CDR3: CASSEAGAGPYEQYF
J: TRBJ1-1; size: once; V: TRBV5-1; D: NA; length: 15; DNA: TGCGCCAGCAGCTTGTCACCGGGCCCGGGGACTGAAGCTTTCTTT; CDR3: CASSLSPGPGTEAFF
J: TRBJ2-7; size: NA; V: TRBV5-1; D: TRBD2; length: 18; DNA: TGCGCCAGCAGCTTGGTGGGGACTAGCGGGCCGAGCTCCTACGAGCAGTACTTC; CDR3: CASSLVGTSGPSSYEQYF
J: TRBJ1-2; size: NA; V: TRBV10-3; D: TRBD1; length: 15; DNA: TGTGCCATCAGTGAGGGGACAGGGCTTAACTATGGCTACACCTTC; CDR3: CAISEGTGLNYGYTF
J: TRBJ1-2; size: NA; V: TRBV13; D: NA; length: 15; DNA: TGTGCCAGCAGCTTATCACGAGGAGTTGGGTATGGCTACACCTTC; CDR3: CASSLSRGVGYGYTF
J: TRBJ1-2; size: NA; V: TRBV28; D: NA; length: 14; DNA: TGTGCCAGCAGTTTAGGGACAACTAACTATGGCTACACCTTC; CDR3: CASSLGTTNYGYTF
J: TRBJ1-2; size: few; V: TRBV6-1; D: NA; length: 13; DNA: TGTGCCAGCAGTGAATTGCTGGGGAGTGGCTACACCTTC; CDR3: CASSELLGSGYTF
J: TRBJ1-6; size: NA; V: TRBV6-2/TRBV6-3; D: TRBD1; length: 15; DNA: TGTGCCAGCAGTTACGGGACAGGGGGTTCTTCACCCCTCCACTTT; CDR3: CASSYGTGGSSPLHF
J: TRBJ2-2; size: NA; V: TRBV18; D: NA; length: 16; DNA: TGTGCCAGCTCACCGAGGAGGGGCGCGAACACCGGGGAGCTGTTTTTT; CDR3: CASSPRRGANTGELFF
J: TRBJ1-2; size: NA; V: TRBV7-2; D: NA; length: 12; DNA: TGTGCCAGCAGCTTCTCAGGGTATGGCTACACCTTC; CDR3: CASSFSGYGYTF
J: TRBJ1-4; size: few; V: TRBV6-2/TRBV6-3; D: NA; length: 15; DNA: TGTGCCAGCAGTTACGGTGCCAGTTGGGGAGAAAAACTGTTTTTT; CDR3: CASSYGASWGEKLFF
J: TRBJ1-2; size: NA; V: TRBV5-1; D: NA; length: 15; DNA: TGCGCCAGCAGCGCACATCAAACAGAGTACTATGGCTACACCTTC; CDR3: CASSAHQTEYYGYTF
J: TRBJ2-5; size: NA; V: TRBV5-1; D: TRBD1; length: 15; DNA: TGCGCCAGCAGCGGGGGCAGGGGGCTTTCGGAGACCCAGTACTTC; CDR3: CASSGGRGLSETQYF
J: TRBJ1-1; size: NA; V: TRBV28; D: NA; length: 16; DNA: TGTGCCAGCAGCGAAGGGGCGCCAGGGAGTGGGACTGAAGCTTTCTTT; CDR3: CASSEGAPGSGTEAFF
J: TRBJ2-7; size: few; V: TRBV7-2; D: TRBD2; length: 14; DNA: TGTGCCAGCAGCTTCGGACTAGCGGGGTTCGAGCAGTACTTC; CDR3: CASSFGLAGFEQYF
J: TRBJ1-2; size: few; V: TRBV12-3/TRBV12-4; D: NA; length: 12; DNA: TGTGCCAGCAGTTTGTGGAAACGTGGCTACACCTTC; CDR3: CASSLWKRGYTF
J: TRBJ1-1; size: once; V: TRBV27; D: NA; length: 13; DNA: TGTGCCAGCAGTTTTGGGGGATACACTGAAGCTTTCTTT; CDR3: CASSFGGYTEAFF
J: TRBJ2-3; size: NA; V: TRBV14; D: NA; length: 16; DNA: TGTGCCAGCAGCCAAGATAGGGGGACCTATTTTGATACGCAGTATTTT; CDR3: CASSQDRGTYFDTQYF
J: TRBJ2-7; size: few; V: TRBV6-5; D: TRBD2; length: 15; DNA: TGTGCCAGCACTACTAGCGGGGCCAGCTCCTACGAGCAGTACTTC; CDR3: CASTTSGASSYEQYF
J: TRBJ2-2; size: NA; V: TRBV11-3; D: NA; length: 12; DNA: TGTGCCAGCAGCCCCACCCCCGGGGAGCTGTTTTTT; CDR3: CASSPTPGELFF
J: TRBJ1-1; size: NA; V: TRBV2; D: NA; length: 13; DNA: TGTGCCAGCAGGGCCCAGATCAACAGTGAAGCTTTCTTT; CDR3: CASRAQINSEAFF
J: TRBJ1-3; size: few; V: TRBV18; D: NA; length: 14; DNA: TGTGCCAGCTCACCAAATGGAGCCGGAAACACCATATATTTT; CDR3: CASSPNGAGNTIYF
J: TRBJ1-1; size: NA; V: TRBV7-2; D: NA; length: 14; DNA: TGTGCCAGCAGTGTCGACACAGGGAACACTGAAGCTTTCTTT; CDR3: CASSVDTGNTEAFF
J: TRBJ1-1; size: NA; V: TRBV6-5; D: NA; length: 15; DNA: TGTGCCAGCATTCAGACCCTACAGGCGGGGACTGAAGCTTTCTTT; CDR3: CASIQTLQAGTEAFF
J: TRBJ1-2; size: NA; V: TRBV4-3; D: NA; length: 16; DNA: TGCGCCAGCAGCCAAGATCTAATCACAGCTAACTATGGCTACACCTTC; CDR3: CASSQDLITANYGYTF
J: TRBJ2-5; size: NA; V: TRBV3-1/TRBV3-2; D: TRBD2; length: 17; DNA: TGTGCCAGCAGCCAAGATGCCCCAGCGGGGGGGCAAGAGACCCAGTACTTC; CDR3: CASSQDAPAGGQETQYF
J: TRBJ1-2; size: NA; V: TRBV5-1; D: TRBD1; length: 15; DNA: TGCGCCAGCAGCTTGGATTCAGGGGGCGACTATGGCTACACCTTC; CDR3: CASSLDSGGDYGYTF
J: TRBJ2-7; size: NA; V: TRBV6-5; D: NA; length: 14; DNA: TGTGCCAGCAACGACGGTGGAGTTAGGTTGGAGCAGTACTTC; CDR3: CASNDGGVRLEQYF
J: TRBJ1-6; size: once; V: TRBV5-4; D: NA; length: 17; DNA: TGTGCCAGCAGCTTGGGTGGGGGCGAAGCTTCAAATTCACCCCTCCACTTT; CDR3: CASSLGGGEASNSPLHF